This note documents a single T cell receptor beta chain sequence. The antigen it binds to is not known. No much larger clone is present one base from it, and per-base qualities are unavailable. These data are taken from a study of graft-versus-host responses after intestinal transplantation (dated by TCRdb to 2020 to 2022). In the study overall: Recipients received multivisceral, liver-intestinal, or isolated intestinal transplants. Every recipient was given anti-thymocyte globulin induction, followed by about three years of maintenance tacrolimus and steroids. Graft-versus-host and host-versus-graft alloreactive T cell clones were tracked in the graft, circulation and bone marrow after intestinal transplantation using bulk TCR-beta CDR3 sequencing. A cohort of roughly 25 intestinal transplant recipients, including one retransplant, was enrolled, and a few patients lacking pretransplant specimens were excluded. Donor T cell macrochimerism was defined as a peak of at least 4% donor T cells among recipient peripheral blood mononuclear cells. To identify alloreactive clones, pre-transplant mixed lymphocyte reaction products were sequenced and compared with unstimulated pre-transplant donor and recipient T cells. Rather than being sequenced by the commercial service, samples from a few later patients were sequenced in-house on an Illumina MiSeq and processed with MiXCR. Points the paper makes about the study in general: Patients with donor T cell macrochimerism had high GvH to HvG T cell clonal ratios in their allografts. Conclusions were limited by the relatively low number and heterogeneity of intestinal transplant patients. Early after transplant, peak levels of circulating GvH clones were associated with declines in HvG clones. GvH clones were detected in recipient bone marrow, and some appeared earlier in ileal mucosa or blood, consistent with an intestinal mucosal origin.

To isolate intraepithelial and lamina propria lymphocytes from graft specimens, dithiothreitol, EDTA incubations and collagenase D digestion were used. Serial intestinal graft biopsy specimens collected up to 600 days after transplant underwent bulk TCR-beta sequencing. To prepare the library, the immunoSEQ multiplex PCR assay was applied. For most patients, genomic DNA was subjected to high-throughput TCR-beta CDR3 sequencing by Adaptive Biotechnologies. The paper's data handling went like this. TCR sequencing data were retrieved from Adaptive's ImmunoSEQ software for 15 to 20 patients, whereas three other patients were processed with MiXCR and VDJtools. Because the origin of CDR3 nucleotide sequences shared between donor and recipient could not be assigned, those sequences were removed. Alloreactive clones required at least 2-fold expansion over unstimulated cells and minimum CFSE-low frequency of 0.002% (template counts) or 0.001% (read counts). Mappable clones were those detected in sequenced pre-transplant spleen, lymph node, or MLR CFSE-low populations of the donor or recipient. Cumulative frequency of alloreactive clones was calculated as a percentage of all sequences weighted by copy number. What TCRdb holds here is the immuneACCESS table cut down to in-frame rearrangements. Part of the clones is not present; checked against another copy, under half of the missing clones reflect an unresolved V gene, and the others are unexplained. V, J and clone size are those of that table, while D and trimming were read from the DNA. The sample contains about 9,600 clones, roughly three quarters of them found a single time. Of the sample, roughly 21% falls within the top ten clones.

As encoded in the germline V gene, CDR1 is SGHVS while CDR2 is FNYEAQ. Between the V and J ends, shortened by 2 bases and 8 bases respectively, the junction contains 19 bases. The CDR3 runs 16 amino acids, cysteine and phenylalanine included. The entry retains the CDR3 DNA only, 48 bases that are in frame from base 1. This specimen consisted of ileum tissue, obtained roughly 470 days after intestinal transplantation. The origin of this receptor is a human patient who received an intestinal transplant, so some T cells may come from the graft donor. In this chain, TRBV7-6 is recombined with TRBJ2-1; no confident D gene assignment can be made. The nucleotide sequence is TGTGCCAGCAGCTTATCTAGTTCAAGTGAGTCCGATGAGCAGTTCTTC. This codes for CASSLSSSSESDEQFF.